This TCR beta chain comes out of a study of T cells in Graves' hyperthyroidism and ophthalmopathy. Study-level findings and limits: Model-based prediction identified ophthalmopathy a median around 6.7 months prior to its onset.

A Clinical Activity Score of at least 3, a NOSPECS grade of at least 4 and a duration under 3 months were recorded in the ophthalmopathy patients. Researchers took RNA transcripts and amplified the TCR beta CDR3 regions from them. The HTBI set primed first-round TCR CDR3 RT-PCR. Using its own MiXCR run on the multiplex PCR reads, TCRdb lists one record per CDR3 protein. The sample has about 640,000 distinct CDR3 sequences; less than 25% are singletons. The CDR3 covers 15 residues. From germline, CDR1 is MNHEY and CDR2 SMNVEV (reference sequence). V was pared by 2 bases and J by 2 bases, with 6 bases of the junction left unmatched. A few counts support this clonotype. No antigen is known for it.

This clonotype originated in a man in his thirties or forties with Graves' ophthalmopathy. The rearrangement joins TRBV27 to TRBJ2-7; 7 bases map to TRBD1. Sequencing was done on a sample of blood. DNA of the CDR3: TGTGCCAGCAGTTTAACCCAGGGGGTTACCTACGAGCAGTACTTC. It translates to CASSLTQGVTYEQYF.